Below, one T cell receptor beta chain is given with its context. V was shortened by 7 bases and J by 5 bases, with 17 bases between the two germline ends. This CDR3 spans 14 amino acids. Germline CDR1 reads SNHLY; CDR2 reads FYNNEI. These data belong to a study of T cell changes during pregnancy in multiple sclerosis. Profiled with immunoSEQ multiplex PCR; TCRdb holds only in-frame clones, not every one. The sample records tens of thousands of clones, 85% to 95% being singletons. This TCR was recovered from a female donor in good health, enrolled as a control in a pregnancy study. The sequenced sample was peripheral blood, obtained in the third trimester of pregnancy. The V and J genes are TRBV2 and TRBJ2-5, with D tentatively TRBD2 (6 bases). As DNA, the CDR3 is TGTGCCAGCACCCCCTTGCTAGCGAAGGAGACCCAGTACTTC. Protein: CASTPLLAKETQYF.